A selection of T cell receptor beta chains follows, all from one sample in a study of molecular identifiers for immune sequencing clone quantification. TCRdb called the PCR reads again in MiXCR, with one record for every CDR3 protein. The table shows about 7,800 distinct CDR3 sequences, with around 30% occurring only once. The specimen sequenced was naive CD8+ T cells from blood, with Jurkat cell RNA spiked in. The receptor set was obtained from a human donor in good health. Some libraries in this study had Jurkat cell RNA spiked in. The CDR3 runs from the conserved cysteine through the conserved F or W. D genes are given only for firm matches. Expanded clones get a size class; other rows say once, few or many, or leave the size out.

clone size	V gene	D gene	J gene	CDR3 protein	CDR3 DNA
few	TRBV18	NA	TRBJ2-3	CASSPTGAGTDTQYF	TGTGCCAGCTCACCAACGGGAGCAGGGACAGATACGCAGTATTTT
NA	TRBV15	TRBD2	TRBJ2-1	CATSRDHGTGGNEQFF	TGTGCCACCAGCAGAGATCACGGGACGGGGGGCAATGAGCAGTTCTTC
NA	TRBV9	NA	TRBJ2-2	CASSVATGRAPRTGELFF	TGTGCCAGCAGCGTAGCTACGGGCAGGGCCCCGAGGACCGGGGAGCTGTTTTTT
few	TRBV7-8	NA	TRBJ2-1	CASSLMDEQFF	TGTGCCAGCAGCTTGATGGATGAGCAGTTCTTC
NA	TRBV7-6	TRBD2	TRBJ2-1	CASSWGASGSWNNEQFF	TGTGCCAGCAGCTGGGGGGCCAGCGGGAGTTGGAACAATGAGCAGTTCTTC
NA	TRBV7-2	TRBD1	TRBJ1-2	CASSWDRLESNYGYTF	TGTGCCAGCAGTTGGGACAGGCTGGAATCAAACTATGGCTACACCTTC
few	TRBV5-1	NA	TRBJ1-1	CASSFENTEAFF	TGCGCCAGCAGCTTTGAGAACACTGAAGCTTTCTTT
NA	TRBV4-1	TRBD1	TRBJ2-3	CASSQTGGRWTDTQYF	TGCGCCAGCAGCCAGACAGGGGGCCGATGGACAGATACGCAGTATTTT
medium-sized	TRBV7-9	TRBD2	TRBJ2-3	CASSNRLAGPEDTQYF	TGTGCCAGCAGCAACCGACTAGCGGGGCCGGAAGATACGCAGTATTTT
NA	TRBV18	TRBD2	TRBJ2-2	CASSPSGRNTVELYF	TGTGCCAGCTCACCGAGCGGGAGGAACACCGTGGAGCTGTATTTT
NA	TRBV29-1	NA	TRBJ2-3	CSTRGGSGLTDTQYF	TGCAGCACCCGCGGCGGTAGCGGACTCACAGATACGCAGTATTTT
NA	TRBV7-8	NA	TRBJ1-1	CAISLSRRLLANTNTEAFF	TGTGCCATCAGCTTAAGCAGAAGACTGCTCGCTAACACCAACACTGAAGCTTTCTTT